The following is a T cell receptor beta chain sequence with its context. This sample is part of a study of blood T cell repertoires in COVID-19. Study summary: Whether acute or convalescent, the COVID-19 samples came from the United States, Italy and Spain. In each case, the material was cDNA or gDNA derived from T cells, B-cell-depleted T cells, or PBMCs.

CDR3 length equals 16 residues. CDR1 and CDR2 from the germline V gene are MNHEY and SVGAGI. V gave up 0 bases and J gave up 6 bases, with 12 bases separating them. Profiling relied on immunoSEQ multiplex PCR, and the TCRdb table lists in-frame clones only, not all of them. Of fewer than 95,000 clones detected, 75% to 90% appear once; the ten largest clones hold around 14%. The chain combines TRBV6-5 with TRBJ1-6, with D hard to call. Sequencing was done on a sample of peripheral blood. The TCR originated in a male donor with acute or convalescent COVID-19. The CDR3 DNA follows: TGTGCCAGCAGTTACTCGGGCCATGCCCCTAATTCACCCCTCCACTTT. Translating gives CASSYSGHAPNSPLHF.